The TCR beta chain under discussion was sequenced for a study of T cell repertoires in cytomegalovirus infection. TCRdb re-derived calls from the reads in MiXCR, one entry per CDR3 protein. The table lists approximately 590,000 distinct CDR3 sequences, 40% of them singletons. A word on this clonotype: Its antigen is not identified.

After removal of 7 bases from V and 1 base from J, the junction contained 6 bases not matched to a gene. Germline CDR1 LGHDT, CDR2 YNNKEL (reference sequence). The CDR3 is 14 residues long. The receptor comes from a human donor in good health (CMV status not recorded). Some clones in this sample may be carry-over from other donors' samples. J is TRBJ1-1 and V is TRBV3-1, with TRBD1 matching 7 bases. The specimen comprised cultured PBMCs, sampled from culture after CMV antigen stimulation. CDR3 DNA: TGTGCCAGCAACATAGGGGGCGGGAACACTGAAGCTTTCTTT. Its translation: CASNIGGGNTEAFF.